The 26 T cell receptor beta chains given below trace back to one sample, sequenced in a study of radiation and T cells in renal cell carcinoma. Time point denoted: blood 4 weeks post-SBRT, at nephrectomy. Treatment here: 15 Gy SBRT to primary tumor, nephrectomy 4 weeks later. The protocol was immunoSEQ multiplex PCR, while the TCRdb copy is restricted to in-frame clones and leaves out a portion. Seen here are tens of thousands of clones, roughly 80% observed once, and the top ten hold 2% to 3%. The sequences come from blood, collected from a patient whose treatment included radiotherapy and nephrectomy. The receptors derive from a woman aged 55 to 70 with renal cell carcinoma.

CDR3 coding DNA: TGTGCCAGTAGGCCCGGGACTCGAGAAGAGACCCAGTACTTC. Amino acid sequence: CASRPGTREETQYF. The gene calls are TRBV19 and TRBJ2-5, with TRBD2 as a possible D gene (6 bases). The germline V and J ends were trimmed by 6 bases and 3 bases, with 14 bases remaining between them. This CDR3 spans 14 amino acids. Germline CDR1 reads LNHDA; CDR2 reads SQIVND (reference sequence).

The chain employs TRBV6-6 and TRBJ2-7, with a tentative D call TRBD2 (5 bases). CDR1 MNHNY and CDR2 SVGAGI come from the germline V gene (reference sequence). This CDR3 is 15 amino acids long. Trimming stripped 8 bases from V and 2 bases from J, with 19 bases between. CDR3 sequence: CASGGPLESPYEQYF. The CDR3 DNA sequence: TGTGCCAGCGGAGGCCCTTTAGAAAGTCCCTACGAGCAGTACTTC.

The chain couples TRBV28 to TRBJ2-1; 8 nucleotides align to TRBD1. The germline gives CDR1 MDHEN, CDR2 SYDVKM. The length of the CDR3 is 15 residues. With V trimmed by 10 bases and J by 10 bases, 18 bases remained unmatched. CDR3 protein: CATQFPGGQSGEQFF. The CDR3 region has the DNA TGTGCCACCCAGTTTCCAGGGGGCCAGTCAGGAGAGCAGTTCTTC.

The V gene is TRBV5-6, the J gene TRBJ1-1; the D is unclear. The CDR3 extends over 14 amino acids. Germline CDR1 reads SGHDT; CDR2 reads YYEEEE. V was trimmed by 0 bases and J by 6 bases, leaving 12 bases between them. The CDR3 bases are TGTGCCAGCAGCTTGGCCCCTTGGACGGCTGAAGCTTTCTTT. Amino acids: CASSLAPWTAEAFF.

The chain uses TRBV12-5 and TRBJ1-2; D gene unclear. V lost 2 bases and J 0 bases, leaving 13 bases between the germline ends. This CDR3 is built from 16 residues. Germline V gives CDR1 LGHNT, CDR2 FRNRAP. The CDR3 protein is CASGLTQAPSNYGYTF. The DNA for the CDR3 is TGTGCTAGTGGTTTGACGCAGGCCCCCTCTAACTATGGCTACACCTTC.

The V call is TRBV2, the J call TRBJ1-5; the match to TRBD1 covers 7 bases. The germline V gene has CDR1 SNHLY and CDR2 FYNNEI. V dropped 7 bases and J dropped 4; count of bases not matched to a gene: 22. The CDR3 has 19 residues. CDR3 in amino acids: CASMALPPRARGANQPQHF. CDR3 nucleotides: TGTGCCAGCATGGCCCTACCCCCTAGGGCCAGGGGGGCAAATCAGCCCCAGCATTTT.

The chain couples TRBV4-1 to TRBJ2-5; 12 positions agree with TRBD2. CDR1 is MGHRA, CDR2 YSYEKL, per germline. The V and J ends lost 2 bases and 5 bases, in that order; junction bases with no gene match: 15. CDR3 size: 19 residues. CDR3 sequence reads: CASSQRSGLAGGAGETQYF. The CDR3 region has the DNA TGCGCCAGCAGCCAAAGATCGGGGCTAGCGGGGGGGGCCGGGGAGACCCAGTACTTC.

The chain links TRBV28 to TRBJ2-3; 12 bases are a match to TRBD2. This CDR3 has 17 amino acids. Germline loops: CDR1 MDHEN, CDR2 SYDVKM. The ends lost 4 bases at V and 4 bases at J; junction bases unmatched: 9. CDR3 residues: CASSSSPLAGGADTQYF. In DNA, the CDR3 is TGTGCCAGCAGTTCCTCCCCTCTAGCGGGAGGGGCAGATACGCAGTATTTT.

V gene TRBV5-1 combines with J gene TRBJ1-2; unclear D gene. Trimming removed 0 bases at V and 3 bases at J, with 15 bases between. Germline V gene sequence: CDR1 SGHRS, CDR2 YFSETQ. The CDR3 covers 16 residues. CDR3: CASSLGPRIGDYGYTF. CDR3 DNA: TGCGCCAGCAGCTTGGGACCCCGGATTGGTGACTATGGCTACACCTTC.

The V and J genes are TRBV19 and TRBJ2-2; D possibly corresponds to TRBD2 (5 bases). CDR3 size: 15 residues. Germline-derived CDR1 and CDR2 are LNHDA and SQIVND (reference sequence). Trimming left V 5 bases short and J 1 base short, with 11 bases between. CDR3 protein: CASSLFGMNTGELFF. DNA of the CDR3: TGTGCCAGTAGTCTGTTCGGGATGAACACCGGGGAGCTGTTTTTT. Combining the CDR3 with reference TRBV19 and TRBJ2-2 gives the whole variable domain DGGITQSPKYLFRKEGQNVTLSCEQNLNHDAMYWYRQDPGQGLRLIYYSQIVNDFQKGDIAEGYSVSREKKESFPLTVTSAQKNPTAFYLCASSLFGMNTGELFFGEGSRLTVL.

The chain carries TRBV11-3 and TRBJ2-7; TRBD1 aligns across 9 bases. This CDR3 is built from 16 residues. Germline CDR1 and CDR2: SGHNT and YENEEA. With 0 bases clipped from V and 5 bases from J, the junction kept 8 bases outside the gene matches. The CDR3 DNA follows: TGTGCCAGCAGCTTAGAAGTGGGGACAGGGCCCAACGAGCAGTACTTC. Translated, it gives CASSLEVGTGPNEQYF.

The V and J genes are TRBV7-9 and TRBJ1-1; no clear D. CDR1 SEHNR and CDR2 FQNEAQ come from the germline V gene (reference sequence). CDR3 size: 14 residues. Trimming took 3 bases from V and 4 from J, leaving 12 bases between them. The CDR3 sequence is CASSFGEISTEAFF. The CDR3 bases are TGTGCCAGCAGCTTTGGGGAGATCAGCACTGAAGCTTTCTTT.

This sequence joins TRBV30 and TRBJ1-2; D is uncertain. V lost 4 bases, J lost 8 bases, and 17 bases lay in between. Germline CDR1 is GTSNPN and CDR2 is SVGIG (reference sequence). CDR3 length: 13 amino acids. The CDR3 is CAWKVKGGYGYTF. DNA of the CDR3: TGTGCCTGGAAGGTCAAAGGAGGGTACGGCTACACCTTC. Drawing the rest from reference TRBV30 and TRBJ1-2, the complete variable domain is SQTIHQWPATLVQPVGSPLSLECTVEGTSNPNLYWYRQAAGRGLQLLFYSVGIGQISSEVPQNLSASRPQDRQFILSSKKLLLSDSGFYLCAWKVKGGYGYTFGSGTRLTVV.

This rearrangement joins TRBV28 to TRBJ2-6, with 7 bases that match TRBD1. CDR1 MDHEN and CDR2 SYDVKM come from the germline V gene. J gave up 0 bases and V 3 bases, and 5 bases lay outside the gene matches. The CDR3 length is 17 residues. CDR3 residues: CASSFRGQNSGANVLTF. CDR3 coding DNA: TGTGCCAGCAGTTTTAGGGGGCAGAACTCTGGGGCCAACGTCCTGACTTTC.

The CDR3 reads CASSVGLGRVSETQYF. The CDR3 nucleotides are TGTGCCAGCAGCGTAGGACTGGGCAGGGTTAGCGAGACCCAGTACTTC. The chain is built from TRBV9 and TRBJ2-5; D may be TRBD1 (5 bases). The V gene's germline CDR1 is SGDLS and CDR2 YYNGEE. V was shortened by 0 bases and J by 5 bases, with 17 bases between the two germline ends. This CDR3 region has 16 residues. Variable domain in full (rest from reference TRBV9 and TRBJ2-5): DSGVTQTPKHLITATGQRVTLRCSPRSGDLSVYWYQQSLDQGLQFLIQYYNGEERAKGNILERFSAQQFPDLHSELNLSSLELGDSALYFCASSVGLGRVSETQYFGPGTRLLVL.

The V and J genes are TRBV15 and TRBJ2-5; 9 bases match TRBD1. V dropped 8 bases and J dropped 3; count of bases not matched to a gene: 1. Germline loops: CDR1 LNHNV, CDR2 YYDKDF (reference sequence). CDR3 length: 12 residues. This chain's CDR3 is CATRDREETQYF. CDR3 nucleotide sequence: TGTGCCACCCGGGACAGGGAAGAGACCCAGTACTTC.

The chain recombines TRBV9 with TRBJ1-3, with D possibly being TRBD1 (5 bases). CDR1 is SGDLS and CDR2 is YYNGEE in the germline V gene. Trimming cost V 3 bases and J 0 bases, with 16 bases left between them. This CDR3 is built from 17 residues. The CDR3 nucleotides read TGTGCCAGCAGCGGGGGGGATTATGAGGGCTCTGGAAACACCATATATTTT. Encoded protein: CASSGGDYEGSGNTIYF.

The chain links TRBV4-3 to TRBJ2-2, with D possibly matching TRBD1 (6 bases). V was pared by 3 bases and J by 3 bases, with 11 bases between. In germline, CDR1 is LGHNA, CDR2 YSLEER. This CDR3 has 15 amino acids. CDR3 DNA: TGCGCCAGCAGCCACACCGACAGGTACACCGGGGAGCTGTTTTTT. It specifies CASSHTDRYTGELFF.

The chain is built from TRBV6-5 and TRBJ1-5; D uncertain. CDR1 and CDR2 from the germline V gene are MNHEY and SVGAGI. V shed 6 bases and J shed 0 bases, with 6 bases lying between them. The length of the CDR3 is 13 residues. CDR3 nucleotides: TGTGCCAGCAGCGGATATAGCAATCAGCCCCAGCATTTT. Its protein is CASSGYSNQPQHF.

V usage is TRBV20-1 and J usage is TRBJ2-5; the D is unclear. Germline CDR1 DFQATT, CDR2 SNEGSKA (reference sequence). V shed 5 bases and J shed 5 bases, with 9 bases lying between them. The CDR3 runs 11 residues. The CDR3 DNA sequence: TGCAGTGCTGAGATGGCCGAGACCCAGTACTTC. Residues: CSAEMAETQYF.

The table lists this clone with a count of one. J is TRBJ2-5 and V is TRBV2, with D possibly being TRBD1 or TRBD2 (5 bases each). CDR3 length: 16 amino acids. The germline V gene has CDR1 SNHLY and CDR2 FYNNEI. V lost 3 bases to trimming and J lost 2 bases, with 16 bases between them. The CDR3 protein is CASSDLIRDGQETQYF. For the CDR3, the DNA is TGTGCCAGCAGTGATTTGATTCGGGACGGACAAGAGACCCAGTACTTC.

The chain links TRBV14 to TRBJ2-7; maybe TRBD1 (6 bases). Looked up from germline, CDR1 is SGHDN and CDR2 is FVKESK. Trimming took 1 base from V and 3 from J, leaving 13 bases between them. The CDR3 totals 15 residues. CDR3 region: CASSQGGWTDYEQYF. The CDR3 nucleotides read TGTGCCAGCAGCCAAGGGGGCTGGACAGACTACGAGCAGTACTTC.

V gene TRBV6-5 combines with J gene TRBJ2-7; D gene ambiguous. V was shortened by 6 bases and J by 3 bases, with 15 bases between the two germline ends. This CDR3 has 14 amino acids. The germline gives CDR1 MNHEY, CDR2 SVGAGI. In DNA, the CDR3 is TGTGCCAGCAGCCCCGACTTTCTCGTCTACGAGCAGTACTTC. Its protein product is CASSPDFLVYEQYF.

This rearrangement joins TRBV15 to TRBJ2-7; 8 bases fit TRBD1. Germline CDR1 reads LNHNV; CDR2 reads YYDKDF (reference sequence). The junction had 6 bases not matched to a gene; V was cut back by 1 base and J by 4 bases. The CDR3 has 15 amino acids. The CDR3 sequence: CATSRGGQVGYEQYF. CDR3 in DNA: TGTGCCACCAGCAGAGGGGGACAGGTGGGTTACGAGCAGTACTTC.

This chain joins TRBV4-1 and TRBJ2-3; 8 bases map to TRBD2. In germline, CDR1 is MGHRA, CDR2 YSYEKL. V gave up 1 base and J gave up 4 bases; unmatched junction bases: 4. This CDR3 is built from 15 residues. CDR3 coding DNA: TGCGCCAGCAGCCAAGGCGGGAGGTCTGCAGATACGCAGTATTTT. Residues: CASSQGGRSADTQYF.

The J gene is TRBJ1-1, the V gene TRBV7-8; D unclear. The CDR3 runs 14 residues. Germline V gene sequence: CDR1 SGHVS, CDR2 FQNEAQ. V was cut by 0 bases and J by 1 base, with 6 bases left in between. The CDR3 region has the DNA TGTGCCAGCAGCTTAGCAGCGGGGAACACTGAAGCTTTCTTT. Amino acid sequence: CASSLAAGNTEAFF.